This record covers a single T cell receptor (beta chain). Its antigen is unidentified. This entry comes from a study of type 1 regulatory T cells. For the study at large: T-allo10 is an in vitro-generated, Tr1-enriched CD4 T cell product specific for alloantigen.

TCRdb passed the reads through MiXCR, listing each CDR3 protein once. The table records about 5,800 distinct CDR3 sequences, approximately 30% of them present only once. Germline CDR1 reads DFQATT; CDR2 reads SNEGSKA (reference sequence). The CDR3 covers 13 residues. The germline V and J ends were trimmed by 6 bases and 8 bases, with 19 bases remaining between them. The sample consisted of cultured T cells, either the whole culture or a sorted T cell fraction (not recorded which). Subset meaning: Tr1-enriched cell product generated in vitro against host alloantigens. The chain joins TRBV20-1 to TRBJ1-2; D remains unclear. The sequence came from a human donor in good health. CDR3 sequence reads: CSALLQSGLGYTF. CDR3 nucleotide sequence: TGCAGTGCGCTGCTGCAGAGCGGTCTCGGCTACACCTTC.